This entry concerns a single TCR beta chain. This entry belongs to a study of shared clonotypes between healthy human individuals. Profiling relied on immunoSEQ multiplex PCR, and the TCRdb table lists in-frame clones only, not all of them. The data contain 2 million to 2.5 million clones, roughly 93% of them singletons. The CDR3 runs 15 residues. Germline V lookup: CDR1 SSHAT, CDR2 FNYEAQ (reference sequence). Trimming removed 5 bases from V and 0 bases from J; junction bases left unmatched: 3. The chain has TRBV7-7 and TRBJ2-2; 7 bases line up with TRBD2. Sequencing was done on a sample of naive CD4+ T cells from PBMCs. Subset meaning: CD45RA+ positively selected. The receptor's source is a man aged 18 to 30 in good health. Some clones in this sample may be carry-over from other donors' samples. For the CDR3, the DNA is TGTGCCAGCAGCCGGAGCGGGACGAACACCGGGGAGCTGTTTTTT. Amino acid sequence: CASSRSGTNTGELFF.